The 6 T cell receptor beta chains listed next were all sequenced from one sample in a study of blood T cell repertoires in COVID-19. Data came from immunoSEQ multiplex PCR; TCRdb stores just in-frame clones and leaves some out. The data show some 220,000 clones, 75% to 85% seen once. Sequencing was carried out using peripheral blood. The origin of the receptors is a woman aged 70-85 years with COVID-19, enrolled during active disease.

The rearrangement links TRBV24-1 to TRBJ2-5; D unclear. V was cut by 4 bases and J by 5 bases, with 4 bases left in between. Per germline, CDR1 KGHDR and CDR2 SFDVKD. The CDR3 has 11 amino acids. The chain's CDR3 is CATSDSETQYF. The CDR3 region has the DNA TGTGCCACCAGTGACTCGGAGACCCAGTACTTC.

In nucleotides, the CDR3 is TGTGCCATCAGTGAGAGAACCGGGACAGATAATTCACCCCTCCACTTT. Protein sequence: CAISERTGTDNSPLHF. J is TRBJ1-6 and V is TRBV10-3; 7 nucleotides align to TRBD1. The trim removed 2 bases at V and 5 bases at J, leaving 6 bases unmatched. CDR1 is ENHRY and CDR2 is SYGVKD in the germline V gene. The CDR3 runs 16 residues.

The V and J genes are TRBV6-6 and TRBJ1-5, with D uncertain. The CDR3 spans 12 residues. Trimming cost V 6 bases and J 4 bases, with 7 bases left between them. CDR1 and CDR2 from the germline V gene are MNHNY and SVGAGI (reference sequence). CDR3 in DNA: TGTGCCAGCAGCACGGGGAATCAGCCCCAGCATTTT. It codes for CASSTGNQPQHF.

This rearrangement joins TRBV19 to TRBJ1-5; D gene ambiguous. The germline gives CDR1 LNHDA, CDR2 SQIVND (reference sequence). Trimming cost V 7 bases and J 0 bases, with 16 bases left between them. CDR3 length: 16 residues. CDR3 sequence (DNA): TGTGCCAGTAACACCCGAGGTCAGAATAGCAATCAGCCCCAGCATTTT. It encodes CASNTRGQNSNQPQHF. The full variable domain, with the rest looked up from reference TRBV19 and TRBJ1-5, is DGGITQSPKYLFRKEGQNVTLSCEQNLNHDAMYWYRQDPGQGLRLIYYSQIVNDFQKGDIAEGYSVSREKKESFPLTVTSAQKNPTAFYLCASNTRGQNSNQPQHFGDGTRLSIL.

The chain combines TRBV6-5 with TRBJ2-2, with a possible D match to TRBD1 (6 bases). Germline loops: CDR1 MNHEY, CDR2 SVGAGI. V shed 4 bases and J shed 3 bases, with 12 bases lying between them. This CDR3 has 15 amino acids. The CDR3 coding sequence is TGTGCCAGCAGTTTCGAGACAGGATACACCGGGGAGCTGTTTTTT. Its translation: CASSFETGYTGELFF.

The chain carries TRBV7-2 and TRBJ1-1; tentative D call: TRBD1 (6 bases). This CDR3 is 14 amino acids long. Trimming removed 2 bases from V and 5 bases from J, with 12 bases in between. The germline CDR1 and CDR2 sequences are SGHTA and FQGNSA. The CDR3 DNA reads as TGTGCCAGCAGCTTACAGGCGAGGGGGACTGAAGCTTTCTTT. Its translation: CASSLQARGTEAFF.